These T cell receptor beta chains were read from a single sample in a study of OX40 agonist ivuxolimab in advanced cancers. Method: immunoSEQ multiplex PCR; TCRdb's copy keeps in-frame clones and lacks some. Of about 35,000 clones in the sample, approximately 79% are singletons; the top ten hold roughly 15%. The sample in question was CD4+ or CD8+ T cells sorted from blood, obtained in a trial of the OX40 agonist ivuxolimab. The source of these receptors is an adult with an advanced solid tumor such as melanoma, head and neck, liver or kidney cancer. CDR3s include the opening cysteine and the closing phenylalanine or tryptophan. A D gene is named only where the DNA matches it firmly. For some rows the clone size is stated as once, few or many, or as a class when expanded; others skip it.

J | size | V | D | CDR3 | DNA
TRBJ2-1 | NA | TRBV7-9 | NA | CASSISVNEQFF | TGTGCCAGCAGCATTAGCGTAAATGAGCAGTTCTTC
TRBJ1-6 | NA | TRBV5-4 | NA | CASSSSRETSPLHF | TGTGCCAGCAGCTCCTCCCGGGAAACCTCACCCCTCCACTTT
TRBJ1-5 | few | TRBV5-1 | NA | CASSSSGAQPQHF | TGCGCCAGCAGCTCGTCAGGGGCCCAGCCCCAGCATTTT
TRBJ2-3 | NA | TRBV30 | TRBD2 | CASERRGGPSDTQYF | TGTGCCTCCGAACGGCGGGGGGGCCCCTCAGATACGCAGTATTTT
TRBJ2-3 | NA | TRBV21-1 | NA | CASSKRAGSGPGSTDTQYF | TGTGCCAGCAGCAAACGGGCGGGTAGCGGTCCGGGGAGCACAGATACGCAGTATTTT
TRBJ2-3 | NA | TRBV19 | TRBD2 | CASGLAASTDTQYF | TGTGCCAGCGGACTAGCGGCTAGCACAGATACGCAGTATTTT
TRBJ2-1 | NA | TRBV28 | TRBD2 | CASSLGGLAGGGVEQFF | TGTGCCAGCAGTCTCGGGGGACTAGCGGGAGGTGGTGTTGAGCAGTTCTTC
TRBJ1-2 | medium-sized | TRBV6-1 | TRBD1 | CASSEGTGSLGGYTF | TGTGCCAGCAGTGAAGGGACAGGTAGTTTGGGAGGCTACACCTTC
TRBJ1-5 | few | TRBV6-1 | NA | CASSDASGGNQPQHF | TGTGCCAGCAGTGACGCCTCAGGGGGCAATCAGCCCCAGCATTTT
TRBJ1-1 | NA | TRBV5-1 | TRBD1 | CASSPGTGGRNTEAFF | TGCGCCAGCAGCCCAGGGACAGGGGGCAGGAACACTGAAGCTTTCTTT
TRBJ2-3 | NA | TRBV5-5 | NA | CASSPISSGTDTQYF | TGTGCCAGCAGCCCGATCAGCAGTGGCACAGATACGCAGTATTTT
TRBJ2-7 | NA | TRBV4-2 | NA | CASSQDPQSYEQYF | TGTGCCAGCAGCCAAGATCCCCAGTCCTACGAGCAGTACTTC
TRBJ2-5 | NA | TRBV15 | NA | CATSRDIGGETQYF | TGTGCCACCAGCAGAGATATTGGGGGAGAGACCCAGTACTTC
TRBJ2-3 | NA | TRBV27 | NA | CASSTPRGSENTDTQYF | TGTGCCAGCAGTACCCCCAGGGGAAGCGAGAACACAGATACGCAGTATTTT
TRBJ2-3 | NA | TRBV2 | NA | CASSSRTAGRTDTQYF | TGTGCCAGCAGTTCCCGGACAGCGGGCCGCACAGATACGCAGTATTTT
TRBJ2-7 | NA | TRBV30 | TRBD2 | CAWSAGTSGYEQYF | TGTGCCTGGTCCGCCGGGACTAGCGGATACGAGCAGTACTTC
TRBJ1-1 | NA | TRBV6-5 | TRBD1 | CASGTQGAGNTEAFF | TGTGCCAGCGGAACACAGGGGGCTGGGAACACTGAAGCTTTCTTT
TRBJ1-2 | few | TRBV19 | NA | CASSILGGFYGYTF | TGTGCCAGTAGTATTTTAGGAGGGTTCTATGGCTACACCTTC
TRBJ1-3 | NA | TRBV7-2 | NA | CASSLGGTGNTIYF | TGTGCCAGCAGCTTGGGGGGTACTGGAAACACCATATATTTT
TRBJ2-5 | once | TRBV6-5 | TRBD1 | CASSYYPQGATKTQYF | TGTGCCAGCAGTTACTACCCTCAGGGGGCAACGAAGACCCAGTACTTC
TRBJ2-5 | NA | TRBV9 | TRBD2 | CASSASLSSGQETQYF | TGTGCCAGCAGCGCGTCGCTCTCTAGCGGCCAAGAGACCCAGTACTTC
TRBJ2-5 | NA | TRBV27 | TRBD1 | CASSLSGQGAGETQYF | TGTGCCAGCAGTTTATCGGGGCAGGGGGCGGGAGAGACCCAGTACTTC
TRBJ2-5 | once | TRBV30 | NA | CAWSVGGRGKETQYF | TGTGCCTGGAGTGTAGGGGGGAGAGGTAAAGAGACCCAGTACTTC
TRBJ1-5 | NA | TRBV28 | NA | CASLGVESNQPQHF | TGTGCCAGTTTGGGAGTAGAAAGCAATCAGCCCCAGCATTTT
TRBJ1-2 | few | TRBV18 | NA | CASSPQVDSNYGYTF | TGTGCCAGCTCACCACAAGTGGACTCTAACTATGGCTACACCTTC
TRBJ1-5 | NA | TRBV4-2 | NA | CASSIWGRNNNQPQHF | TGTGCCAGCAGCATTTGGGGGCGAAATAACAATCAGCCCCAGCATTTT
TRBJ1-6 | NA | TRBV7-2 | NA | CASSLRRDSPLHF | TGTGCCAGCAGCCTACGCAGGGATTCACCCCTCCACTTT
TRBJ1-1 | NA | TRBV7-8 | NA | CASSSVSTEAFF | TGTGCCAGCAGCAGTGTGTCCACTGAAGCTTTCTTT
TRBJ2-7 | NA | TRBV28 | TRBD2 | CASSLRLAGVSYEQYF | TGTGCCAGCAGCCTGAGGCTAGCGGGAGTTTCCTACGAGCAGTACTTC
TRBJ2-6 | NA | TRBV7-6 | NA | CASSRISGSSGANVLTF | TGTGCCAGCAGCAGAATATCCGGGAGCTCTGGGGCCAACGTCCTGACTTTC
TRBJ2-3 | NA | TRBV5-1 | TRBD2 | CASSKGLAGVPSTDTQYF | TGCGCCAGCAGCAAGGGACTAGCGGGGGTCCCTAGCACAGATACGCAGTATTTT
TRBJ1-1 | NA | TRBV18 | NA | CASSPPSRRMNTEAFF | TGTGCCAGCTCACCACCTTCAAGGCGGATGAACACTGAAGCTTTCTTT
TRBJ2-1 | NA | TRBV7-6 | NA | CASSLEGPDNEQFF | TGTGCCAGCAGCTTAGAAGGGCCGGACAATGAGCAGTTCTTC
TRBJ1-5 | NA | TRBV6-7 | TRBD1 | CASRGEGASSNQPQHF | TGTGCCAGCAGGGGGGAGGGGGCCTCCAGCAATCAGCCCCAGCATTTT
TRBJ1-3 | NA | TRBV13 | NA | CASGSTGTGNTIYF | TGTGCCAGCGGATCTACAGGGACTGGAAACACCATATATTTT